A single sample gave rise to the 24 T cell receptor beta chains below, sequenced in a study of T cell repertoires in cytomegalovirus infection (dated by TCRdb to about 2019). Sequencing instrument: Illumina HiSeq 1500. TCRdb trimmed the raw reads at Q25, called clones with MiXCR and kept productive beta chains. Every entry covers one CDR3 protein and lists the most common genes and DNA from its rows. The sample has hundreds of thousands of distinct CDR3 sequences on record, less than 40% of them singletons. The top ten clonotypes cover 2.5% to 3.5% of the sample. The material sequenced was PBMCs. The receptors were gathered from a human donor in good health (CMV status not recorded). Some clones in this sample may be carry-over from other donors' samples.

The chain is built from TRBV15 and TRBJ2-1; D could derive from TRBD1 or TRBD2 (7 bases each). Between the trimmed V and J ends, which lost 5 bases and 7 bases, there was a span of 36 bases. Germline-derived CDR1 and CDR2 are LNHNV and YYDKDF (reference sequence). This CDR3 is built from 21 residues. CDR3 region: CATSPVLKAGAGGGARNEQFF. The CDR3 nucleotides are TGTGCCACCAGCCCGGTCCTTAAGGCAGGGGCAGGGGGGGGGGCTCGAAATGAGCAGTTCTTC.

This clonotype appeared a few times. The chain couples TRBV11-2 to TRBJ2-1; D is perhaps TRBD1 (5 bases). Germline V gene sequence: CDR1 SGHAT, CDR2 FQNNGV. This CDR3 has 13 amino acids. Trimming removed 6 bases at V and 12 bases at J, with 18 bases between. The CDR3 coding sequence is TGTGCCAGCAGACCAGAAAGTTCCACAGGGCAGTTCTTC. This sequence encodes CASRPESSTGQFF.

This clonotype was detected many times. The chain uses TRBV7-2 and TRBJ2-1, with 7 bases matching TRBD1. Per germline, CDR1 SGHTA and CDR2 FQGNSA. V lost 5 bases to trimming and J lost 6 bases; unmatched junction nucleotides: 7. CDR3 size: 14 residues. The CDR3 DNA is TGTGCCAGCAGCCCCGACAGGGTTCGCAATGAGCAGTTCTTC. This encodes CASSPDRVRNEQFF. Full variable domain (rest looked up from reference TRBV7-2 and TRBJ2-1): GAGVSQSPSNKVTEKGKDVELRCDPISGHTALYWYRQSLGQGLEFLIYFQGNSAPDKSGLPSDRFSAERTGGSVSTLTIQRTQQEDSAVYLCASSPDRVRNEQFFGPGTRLTVL.

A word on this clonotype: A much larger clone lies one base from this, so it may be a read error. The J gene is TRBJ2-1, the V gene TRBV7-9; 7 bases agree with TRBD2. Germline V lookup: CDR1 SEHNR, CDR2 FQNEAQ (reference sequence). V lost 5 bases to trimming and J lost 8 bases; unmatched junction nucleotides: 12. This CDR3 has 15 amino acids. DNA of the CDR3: TGTGCCAGCAGCACCCTAAGGACTAGTGTTGATGAGCAGTTCTTC. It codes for CASSTLRTSVDEQFF.

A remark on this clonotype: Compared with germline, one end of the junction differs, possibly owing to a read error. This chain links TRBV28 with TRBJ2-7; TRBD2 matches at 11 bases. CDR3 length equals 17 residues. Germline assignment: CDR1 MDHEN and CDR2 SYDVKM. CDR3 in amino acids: CASLKGGLAAPPYAQYF. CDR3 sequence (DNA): TGTGCCAGCCTAAAAGGGGGACTAGCGGCACCCCCCTACGCGCAGTACTTC.

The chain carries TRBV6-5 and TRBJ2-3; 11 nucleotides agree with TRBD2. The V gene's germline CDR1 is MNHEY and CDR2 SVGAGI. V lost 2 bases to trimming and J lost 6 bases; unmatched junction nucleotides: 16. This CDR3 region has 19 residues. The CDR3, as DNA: TGTGCCAGCAGTTACGAGAGAGGGACTAGCGGCCGGGTTCACGATACGCAGTATTTT. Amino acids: CASSYERGTSGRVHDTQYF.

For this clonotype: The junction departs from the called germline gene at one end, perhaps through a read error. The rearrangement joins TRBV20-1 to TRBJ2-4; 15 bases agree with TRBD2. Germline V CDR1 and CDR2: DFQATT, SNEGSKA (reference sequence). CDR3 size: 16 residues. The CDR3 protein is CSASWTSGRARNIQYF. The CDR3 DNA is TGCAGTGCTTCTTGGACTAGCGGGAGGGCCAGAAACATTCAGTACTTC.

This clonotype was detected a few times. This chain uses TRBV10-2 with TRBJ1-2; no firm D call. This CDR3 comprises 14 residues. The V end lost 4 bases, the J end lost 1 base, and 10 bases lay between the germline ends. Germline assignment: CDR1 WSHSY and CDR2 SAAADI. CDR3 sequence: CASSVRPFNYGYTF. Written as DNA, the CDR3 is TGCGCCAGCAGTGTCCGGCCCTTTAACTATGGCTACACCTTC.

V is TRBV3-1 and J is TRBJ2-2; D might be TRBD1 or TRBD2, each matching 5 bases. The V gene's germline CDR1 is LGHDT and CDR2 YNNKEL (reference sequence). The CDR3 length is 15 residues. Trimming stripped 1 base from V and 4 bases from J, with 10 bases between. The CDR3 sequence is CASSQVRGRTGELFF. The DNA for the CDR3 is TGTGCCAGCAGCCAAGTTCGGGGACGCACCGGGGAGCTGTTTTTT.

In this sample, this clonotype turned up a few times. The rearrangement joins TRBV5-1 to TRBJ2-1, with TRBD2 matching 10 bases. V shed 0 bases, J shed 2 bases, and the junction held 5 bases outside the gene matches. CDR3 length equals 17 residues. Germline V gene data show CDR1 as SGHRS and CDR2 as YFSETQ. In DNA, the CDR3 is TGCGCCAGCAGCTTGGGTCTAGCGGGAGTGACCTACAATGAGCAGTTCTTC. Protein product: CASSLGLAGVTYNEQFF.

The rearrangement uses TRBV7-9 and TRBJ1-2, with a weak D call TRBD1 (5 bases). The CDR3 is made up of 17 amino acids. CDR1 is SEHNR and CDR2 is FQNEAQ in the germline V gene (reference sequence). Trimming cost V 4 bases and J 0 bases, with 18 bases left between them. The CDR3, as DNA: TGTGCCAGCAGCTCCCTCGGGACCGTAGTCTCTAACTATGGCTACACCTTC. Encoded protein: CASSSLGTVVSNYGYTF.

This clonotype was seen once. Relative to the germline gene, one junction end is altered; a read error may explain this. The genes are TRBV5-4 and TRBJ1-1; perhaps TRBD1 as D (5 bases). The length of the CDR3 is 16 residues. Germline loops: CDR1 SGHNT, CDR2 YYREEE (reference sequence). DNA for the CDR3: TGTGCCAGCAGCCAGGGCCTATCCAGGTCGAACAGTGAAGCTTTCTTT. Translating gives CASSQGLSRSNSEAFF.

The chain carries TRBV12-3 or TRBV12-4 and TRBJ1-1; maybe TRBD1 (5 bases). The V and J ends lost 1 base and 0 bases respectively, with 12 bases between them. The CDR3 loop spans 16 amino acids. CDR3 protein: CASSLGGRPLNTEAFF. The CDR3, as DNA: TGTGCCAGCAGTTTAGGGGGACGACCCTTGAACACTGAAGCTTTCTTT.

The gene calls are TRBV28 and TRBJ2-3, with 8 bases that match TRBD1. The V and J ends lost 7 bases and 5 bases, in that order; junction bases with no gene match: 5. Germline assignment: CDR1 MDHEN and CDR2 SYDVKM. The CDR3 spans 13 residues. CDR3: CASTGGLGDTQYF. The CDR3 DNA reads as TGTGCCAGCACAGGGGGCCTCGGAGATACGCAGTATTTT.

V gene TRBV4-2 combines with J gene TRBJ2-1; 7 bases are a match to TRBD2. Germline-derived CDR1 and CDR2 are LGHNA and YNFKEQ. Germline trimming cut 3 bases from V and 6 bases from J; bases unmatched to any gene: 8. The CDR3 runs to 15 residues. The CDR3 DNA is TGTGCCAGCAGCCAGAGTTGGAGCGGGATCAATGAGCAGTTCTTC. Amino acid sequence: CASSQSWSGINEQFF.

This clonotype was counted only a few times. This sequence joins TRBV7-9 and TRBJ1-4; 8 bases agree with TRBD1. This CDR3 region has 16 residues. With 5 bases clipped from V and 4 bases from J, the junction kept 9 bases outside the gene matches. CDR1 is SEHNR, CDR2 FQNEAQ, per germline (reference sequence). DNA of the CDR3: TGTGCCAGCAGCGGACCCGGACAGGGCCTTAATGAAAAACTGTTTTTT. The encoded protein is CASSGPGQGLNEKLFF.

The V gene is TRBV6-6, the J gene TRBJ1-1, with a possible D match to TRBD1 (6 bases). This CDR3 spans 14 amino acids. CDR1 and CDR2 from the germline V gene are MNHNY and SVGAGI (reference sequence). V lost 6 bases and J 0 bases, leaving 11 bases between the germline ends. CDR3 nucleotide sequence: TGTGCCAGCAGCCACGGGACAATGAACACTGAAGCTTTCTTT. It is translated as CASSHGTMNTEAFF.

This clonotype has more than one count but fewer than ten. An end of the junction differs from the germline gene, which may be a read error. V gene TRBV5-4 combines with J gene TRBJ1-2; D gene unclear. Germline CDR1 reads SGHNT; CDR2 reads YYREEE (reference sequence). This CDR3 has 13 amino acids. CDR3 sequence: CASTLSLSYGYTF. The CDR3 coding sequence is TGTGCCAGCACCTTGTCCCTGAGCTATGGCTACACCTTC. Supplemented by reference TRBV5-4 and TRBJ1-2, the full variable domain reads ETGVTQSPTHLIKTRGQQVTLRCSSQSGHNTVSWYQQALGQGPQFIFQYYREEENGRGNFPPRFSGLQFPNYSSELNVNALELDDSALYLCASTLSLSYGYTFGSGTRLTVV.

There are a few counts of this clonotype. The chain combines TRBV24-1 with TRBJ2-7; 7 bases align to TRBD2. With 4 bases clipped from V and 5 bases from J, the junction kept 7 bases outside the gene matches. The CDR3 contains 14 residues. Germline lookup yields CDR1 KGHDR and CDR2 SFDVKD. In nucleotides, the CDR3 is TGTGCCACCAGTGACCCGCGGGGGACCCACGAGCAGTACTTC. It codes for CATSDPRGTHEQYF.

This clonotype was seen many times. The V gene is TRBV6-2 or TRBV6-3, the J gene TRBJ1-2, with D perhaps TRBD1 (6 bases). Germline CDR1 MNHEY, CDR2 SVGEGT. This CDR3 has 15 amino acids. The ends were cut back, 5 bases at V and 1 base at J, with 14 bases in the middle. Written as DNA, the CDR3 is TGTGCCAGCAGTCCCGCCTCGGACAGTAACTATGGCTACACCTTC. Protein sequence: CASSPASDSNYGYTF.

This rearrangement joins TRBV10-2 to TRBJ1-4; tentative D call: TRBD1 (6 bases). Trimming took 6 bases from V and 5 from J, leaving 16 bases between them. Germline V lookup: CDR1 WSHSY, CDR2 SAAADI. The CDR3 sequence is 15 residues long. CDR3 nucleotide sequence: TGCGCCAGCAGAGACACAGGGTTCTGGAATGAAAAACTGTTTTTT. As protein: CASRDTGFWNEKLFF.

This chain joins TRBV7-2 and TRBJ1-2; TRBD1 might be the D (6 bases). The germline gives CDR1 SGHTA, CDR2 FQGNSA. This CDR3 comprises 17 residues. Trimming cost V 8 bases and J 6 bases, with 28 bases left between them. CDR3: CASYLNRDMGRGNGYTF. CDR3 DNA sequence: TGTGCCAGCTACTTAAACCGGGACATGGGGCGGGGGAATGGCTACACCTTC.

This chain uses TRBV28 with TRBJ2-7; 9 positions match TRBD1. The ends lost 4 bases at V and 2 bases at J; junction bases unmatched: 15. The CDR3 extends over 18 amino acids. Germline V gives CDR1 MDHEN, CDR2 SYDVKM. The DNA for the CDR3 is TGTGCCAGCAGTTCCCTCCTCTCGGACAGGGGAGACCCCTACGAGCAGTACTTC. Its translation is CASSSLLSDRGDPYEQYF.

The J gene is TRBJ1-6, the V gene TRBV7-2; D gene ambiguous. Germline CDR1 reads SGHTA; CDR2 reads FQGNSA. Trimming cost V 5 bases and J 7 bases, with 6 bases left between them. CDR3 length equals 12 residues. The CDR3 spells CASSPFNSPLHF. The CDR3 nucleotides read TGTGCCAGCAGCCCATTCAATTCACCCCTCCACTTT.